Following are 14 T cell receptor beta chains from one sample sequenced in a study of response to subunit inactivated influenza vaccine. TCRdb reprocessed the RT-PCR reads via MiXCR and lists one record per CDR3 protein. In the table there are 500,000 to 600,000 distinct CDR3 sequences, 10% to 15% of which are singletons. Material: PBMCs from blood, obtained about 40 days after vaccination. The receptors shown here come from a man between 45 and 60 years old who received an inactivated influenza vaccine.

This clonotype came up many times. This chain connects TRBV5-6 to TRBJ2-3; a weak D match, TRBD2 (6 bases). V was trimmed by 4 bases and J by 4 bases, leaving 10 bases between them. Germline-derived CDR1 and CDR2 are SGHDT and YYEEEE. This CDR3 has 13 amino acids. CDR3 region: CASSPGLADTQYF. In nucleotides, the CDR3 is TGTGCCAGCAGCCCGGGACTTGCAGATACGCAGTATTTT. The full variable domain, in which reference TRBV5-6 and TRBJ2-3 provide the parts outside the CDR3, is DAGVTQSPTHLIKTRGQQVTLRCSPKSGHDTVSWYQQALGQGPQFIFQYYEEEERQRGNFPDRFSGHQFPNYSSELNVNALLLGDSALYLCASSPGLADTQYFGPGTRLTVL.

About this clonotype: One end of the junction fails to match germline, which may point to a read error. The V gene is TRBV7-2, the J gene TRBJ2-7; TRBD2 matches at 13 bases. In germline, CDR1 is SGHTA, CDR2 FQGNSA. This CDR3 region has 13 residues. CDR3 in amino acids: CASIPTSGRFPDF. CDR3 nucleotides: TGTGCCAGCATCCCGACTAGCGGGAGGTTCCCGGACTTC.

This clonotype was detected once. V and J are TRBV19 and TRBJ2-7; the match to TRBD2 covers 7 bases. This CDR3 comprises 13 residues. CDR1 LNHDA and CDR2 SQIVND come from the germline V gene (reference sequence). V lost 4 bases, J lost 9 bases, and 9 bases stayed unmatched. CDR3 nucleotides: TGTGCCAGTAGTACAAGACAGTGGGAGGGGCAGTACTTC. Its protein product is CASSTRQWEGQYF. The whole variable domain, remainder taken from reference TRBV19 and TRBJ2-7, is DGGITQSPKYLFRKEGQNVTLSCEQNLNHDAMYWYRQDPGQGLRLIYYSQIVNDFQKGDIAEGYSVSREKKESFPLTVTSAQKNPTAFYLCASSTRQWEGQYFGPGTRLTVT.

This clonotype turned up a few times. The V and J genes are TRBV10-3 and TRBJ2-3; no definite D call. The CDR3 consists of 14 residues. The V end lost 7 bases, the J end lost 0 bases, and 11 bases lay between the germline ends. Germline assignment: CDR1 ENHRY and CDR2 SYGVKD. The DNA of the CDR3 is TGTGCCATCAAACTCGACCTTAGCACAGATACGCAGTATTTT. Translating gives CAIKLDLSTDTQYF.

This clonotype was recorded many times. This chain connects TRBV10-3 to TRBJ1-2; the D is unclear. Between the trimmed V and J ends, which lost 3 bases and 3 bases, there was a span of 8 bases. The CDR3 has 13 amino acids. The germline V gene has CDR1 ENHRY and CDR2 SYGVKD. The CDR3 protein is CAISEARDYGYTF. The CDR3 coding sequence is TGTGCCATCAGTGAAGCCCGGGACTATGGCTACACCTTC.

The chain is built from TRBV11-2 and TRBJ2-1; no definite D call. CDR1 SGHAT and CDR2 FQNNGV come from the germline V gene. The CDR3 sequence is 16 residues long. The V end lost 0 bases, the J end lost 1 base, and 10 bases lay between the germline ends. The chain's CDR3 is CASSLDPAGSYNEQFF. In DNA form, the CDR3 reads TGTGCCAGCAGCTTAGATCCCGCCGGTTCCTACAATGAGCAGTTCTTC.

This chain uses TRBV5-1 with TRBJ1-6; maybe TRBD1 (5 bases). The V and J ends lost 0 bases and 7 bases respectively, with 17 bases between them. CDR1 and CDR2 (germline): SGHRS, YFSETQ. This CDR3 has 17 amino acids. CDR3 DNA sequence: TGCGCCAGCAGCTTGGGACAGCGCTCCGGTCTGAATTCACCCCTCCACTTT. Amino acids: CASSLGQRSGLNSPLHF. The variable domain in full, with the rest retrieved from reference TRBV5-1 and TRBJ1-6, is KAGVTQTPRYLIKTRGQQVTLSCSPISGHRSVSWYQQTPGQGLQFLFEYFSETQRNKGNFPGRFSGRQFSNSRSEMNVSTLELGDSALYLCASSLGQRSGLNSPLHFGNGTRLTVT.

CDR3 DNA sequence: TGCAGTGCTAGAGATACGGGGAGGACCAATTCACCCCTCCACTTT. Amino acids: CSARDTGRTNSPLHF. The chain is built from TRBV20-1 and TRBJ1-6, with no clear D. Between the trimmed V and J ends, which lost 0 bases and 7 bases, there was a span of 13 bases. The CDR3 spans 15 residues. Germline values: CDR1 DFQATT, CDR2 SNEGSKA (reference sequence).

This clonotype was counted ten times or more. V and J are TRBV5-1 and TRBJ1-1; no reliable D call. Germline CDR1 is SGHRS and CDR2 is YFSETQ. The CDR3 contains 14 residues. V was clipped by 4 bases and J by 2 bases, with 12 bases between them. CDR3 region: CASSVTGVNTEAFF. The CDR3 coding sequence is TGCGCCAGCAGCGTAACGGGTGTTAACACTGAAGCTTTCTTT.

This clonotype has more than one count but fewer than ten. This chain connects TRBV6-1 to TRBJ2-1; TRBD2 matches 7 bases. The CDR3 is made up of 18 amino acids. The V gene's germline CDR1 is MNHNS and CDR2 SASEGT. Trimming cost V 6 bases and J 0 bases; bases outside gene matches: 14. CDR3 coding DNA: TGTGCCAGCAGCCAGGGACGGTTTAGCGGGCTCTCCTACAATGAGCAGTTCTTC. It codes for CASSQGRFSGLSYNEQFF.

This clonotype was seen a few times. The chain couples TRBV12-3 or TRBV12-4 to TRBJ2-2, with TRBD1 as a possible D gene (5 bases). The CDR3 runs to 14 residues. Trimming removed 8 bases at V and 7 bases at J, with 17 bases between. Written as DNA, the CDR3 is TGTGCCAGCCCCCCTGGGGTGACAGACGGGGAGCTGTTTTTT. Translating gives CASPPGVTDGELFF.

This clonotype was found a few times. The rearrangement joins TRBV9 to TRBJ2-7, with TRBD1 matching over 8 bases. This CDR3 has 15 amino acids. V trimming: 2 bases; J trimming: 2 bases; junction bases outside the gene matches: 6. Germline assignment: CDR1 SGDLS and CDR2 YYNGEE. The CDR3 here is CASSVDRAPTYEQYF. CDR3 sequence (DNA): TGTGCCAGCAGCGTGGACAGGGCCCCTACCTACGAGCAGTACTTC.

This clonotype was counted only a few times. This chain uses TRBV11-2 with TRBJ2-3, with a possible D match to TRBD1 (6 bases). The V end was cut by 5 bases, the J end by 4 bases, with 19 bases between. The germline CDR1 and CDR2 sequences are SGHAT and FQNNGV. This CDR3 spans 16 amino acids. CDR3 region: CASSHVGAEGADTQYF. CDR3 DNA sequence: TGTGCCAGCAGCCACGTGGGGGCCGAGGGCGCAGATACGCAGTATTTT.

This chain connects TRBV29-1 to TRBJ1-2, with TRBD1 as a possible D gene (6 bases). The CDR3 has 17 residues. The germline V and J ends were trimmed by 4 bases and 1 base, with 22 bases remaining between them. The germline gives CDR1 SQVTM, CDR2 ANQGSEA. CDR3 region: CSVARGQTSTHNYGYTF. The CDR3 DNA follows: TGCAGCGTTGCCCGGGGACAAACCTCAACCCATAACTATGGCTACACCTTC.